This T cell receptor (beta chain) was sequenced during a study of glioma-infiltrating T cells. Study observations and caveats: Gliomas, especially low-grade, showed above-expected tissue-blood divergence; non-neoplastic patients showed below. Very few CDR3 sequences were shared between tissue and blood.

TCR alpha and beta CDR3 regions were amplified from RNA using iRepertoire nested multiplex PCR. For one-step reverse transcription and amplification, about 90-450 ng of tissue mRNA or PBMC total RNA was used. TCRdb reanalysed the multiplex PCR reads using MiXCR and keeps one entry per CDR3 protein. The sample lists approximately 90,000 distinct CDR3 sequences; about a quarter were seen once. There are many counts of this clonotype. Its cognate antigen is unknown. V gave up 0 bases and J gave up 5 bases; unmatched junction bases: 5. The length of the CDR3 is 15 residues. The germline gives CDR1 DFQATT, CDR2 SNEGSKA (reference sequence).

Specimen: glioma tissue, nonneoplastic brain tissue, or PBMCs (not recorded which). This receptor was taken from a human donor with low-grade glioma or glioblastoma, undergoing nonglioma brain surgery, or in good health (not recorded which). The chain uses TRBV20-1 and TRBJ2-1; 9 nucleotides line up with TRBD2. CDR3 residues: CSARDPKRGDNEQFF. The CDR3 region has the DNA TGCAGTGCTAGAGATCCCAAGCGGGGGGACAATGAGCAGTTCTTC.